This entry is about one TCR beta chain. Its matching antigen is unknown. The data belong to a study of circulating and synovial CD4+ cells in juvenile arthritis. General study points: CPL versus bulk CD4 samples: T cell genome counts differed by at least an order of magnitude.

Using immunoSEQ multiplex PCR, the repertoire was profiled, and TCRdb retains in-frame clones only, with some absent. This table has roughly 2,200 clones, about 91% appearing once. The CDR3 totals 14 residues. Germline V lookup: CDR1 SGHTA, CDR2 FQGNSA. V shed 5 bases and J 5 bases; nucleotides not matched to a gene: 6. This TCR derives from a human donor with juvenile idiopathic arthritis. The source material was HLA-DR+ CD4+ T cells from blood. Subset: circulating pathogenic-like lymphocytes, sorted as HLA-DR+CD14-CD3+CD4+CD25low/- blood T cells. The chain links TRBV7-2 to TRBJ2-1, with 7 bases fitting TRBD1. The CDR3 DNA reads TGTGCCAGCAGCACAGGGGTGGCTAACAATGAGCAGTTCTTC. Translating gives CASSTGVANNEQFF.